This TCR beta chain appears in the sequencing data of a study of blood T cells in healthy people across ages. General study results and limits: Higher diversity, along with more naive CD4+ cells, distinguished long-lived donors from aged donors.

The CDR3 loop spans 14 amino acids. V shed 6 bases and J shed 4 bases, with 13 bases lying between them. CDR1 and CDR2 from the germline V gene are SNHLY and FYNNEI. With regard to this clonotype: Antigen: not known.

Sample-barcoded 5' priming and a J-beta primer mix drove a second PCR of about 6 to 11 cycles. One entry per CDR3 protein results from TCRdb running MiXCR on the 5' RACE reads. The top ten clones hold over 20% of a sample with about a million distinct CDR3 sequences, about 51% of them seen once. Sequencing used blood. This chain uses TRBV2 with TRBJ2-1; D might be TRBD2 (6 bases). This sequence originates from a woman between 55 and 75 years old in good health. In nucleotides, the CDR3 is TGTGCCAGCAGGAACCAAGGACTATACAATGAGCAGTTCTTC. Its translation is CASRNQGLYNEQFF.